These 18 T cell receptor beta chains came from one sample sequenced in a study of regulatory T cells in long-lasting Graves disease. Building of the TCR beta libraries involved iRepertoire HTBI primers and Arm-PCR of CDR3 regions. Via MiXCR, TCRdb re-called the multiplex PCR reads, giving one row per CDR3 protein. The sample carries approximately 500,000 distinct CDR3 sequences, 20% to 25% recorded once. Time point: persistent/refractory GD, antithyroid drugs over 5 years with positive TRAb. RNA isolated from PBMCs was used to make the TCR library. The material sequenced was peripheral blood mononuclear cells (PBMCs), taken when the disease was refractory, from a patient treated with antithyroid drugs. The receptors were gathered from a female donor with Graves disease.

This clonotype occurred a few times. This chain connects TRBV28 to TRBJ2-3; possible D gene TRBD1, 6 bases. Germline values: CDR1 MDHEN, CDR2 SYDVKM. This CDR3 has 14 amino acids. V was trimmed by 6 bases and J by 2 bases, leaving 12 bases between them. The CDR3 DNA is TGTGCCAGCAGCCAAGGACAGTACACAGATACGCAGTATTTT. Its protein is CASSQGQYTDTQYF.

Written as DNA, the CDR3 is TGCGCCAGCAGCTTGGGGGTCTCGGGTGAGGTGGCCCAAGAGACCCAGTACTTC. Its protein product is CASSLGVSGEVAQETQYF. The rearrangement links TRBV5-1 to TRBJ2-5; D is unresolved. CDR3 length: 18 residues. V lost 0 bases and J 1 base, leaving 19 bases between the germline ends. Germline V lookup: CDR1 SGHRS, CDR2 YFSETQ.

The table lists this clonotype with many counts. A junction boundary mismatches the germline segment, possibly from a read error. The V call is TRBV5-1, the J call TRBJ2-7; tentative D call: TRBD1 (6 bases). The CDR3 consists of 14 residues. Germline V gene data show CDR1 as SGHRS and CDR2 as YFSETQ. The DNA for the CDR3 is TGTGCCAGCAGCTTGGAAGGGGGAACCTACGAGCAGTACTTC. Its translation: CASSLEGGTYEQYF.

This clonotype was detected ten times or more. The CDR3: CATRQGSSETQYF. The CDR3 DNA reads as TGTGCCACGAGACAGGGCTCGTCAGAGACCCAGTACTTC. The gene calls are TRBV24-1 and TRBJ2-5; 7 bases line up with TRBD1. The J segment lost 4 bases and the V segment lost 10 bases, leaving 8 bases of the junction unmatched. This CDR3 has 13 amino acids. The germline CDR1 and CDR2 sequences are KGHDR and SFDVKD.

This clonotype came up many times. The chain combines TRBV29-1 with TRBJ1-2; 9 bases match TRBD1. Germline V gene sequence: CDR1 SQVTM, CDR2 ANQGSEA. V lost 7 bases to trimming and J lost 7 bases; unmatched junction nucleotides: 10. The CDR3 loop spans 13 amino acids. The CDR3 region has the DNA TGCAGCGCAGAACTACAGGGGGCGCGTGGCTACACCTTC. Translation: CSAELQGARGYTF.

At least ten counts were recorded for this clonotype. The chain couples TRBV7-8 to TRBJ1-6; D is undetermined. V shed 5 bases and J shed 10 bases, with 15 bases lying between them. Per the germline V gene, CDR1 is SGHVS and CDR2 is FQNEAQ. The CDR3 sequence is 14 residues long. The CDR3 region has the DNA TGTGCCAGCAGCCTTGCGGCCGATCGGTCACCCCTCCACTTT. Translation gives CASSLAADRSPLHF.

V usage is TRBV6-1 and J usage is TRBJ2-7; D might be TRBD1 (5 bases). The germline CDR1 and CDR2 sequences are MNHNS and SASEGT. The ends were cut back, 8 bases at V and 6 bases at J, with 11 bases in the middle. This CDR3 region has 11 residues. The CDR3, as DNA: TGTGCCAGCGCTGACAGATCCGAGCAGTACTTC. It yields the protein CASADRSEQYF.

This clonotype occurred a few times. The chain joins TRBV2 to TRBJ2-7, with 11 bases identical to TRBD2. J gave up 0 bases and V 6 bases, and 13 bases lay outside the gene matches. The CDR3 spans 18 residues. Germline loops: CDR1 SNHLY, CDR2 FYNNEI. The CDR3 spells CASRERVAGGITSYEQYF. The CDR3 DNA sequence: TGTGCCAGCAGGGAGAGGGTAGCGGGGGGGATTACCTCCTACGAGCAGTACTTC.

This clonotype was picked up a small number of times. The gene calls are TRBV27 and TRBJ1-1; D not resolved. Germline V lookup: CDR1 MNHEY, CDR2 SMNVEV (reference sequence). V was cut by 0 bases and J by 1 base, with 9 bases left in between. This CDR3 is 15 amino acids long. Written as DNA, the CDR3 is TGTGCCAGCAGTTTATCACAACGGGCGAACACTGAAGCTTTCTTT. It codes for CASSLSQRANTEAFF.

On this clonotype: A much larger clone is a single base away; this may be a read error. The chain combines TRBV6-1 with TRBJ2-2; 8 bases are shared with TRBD2. This CDR3 comprises 15 residues. The germline V gene encodes CDR1 MNHNS and CDR2 SASEGT. The CDR3 bases are TGTGCCAGCAGCCCCGGGGGGGCGAACACCGGGAAGCTGTTTTTT. Amino acids: CASSPGGANTGKLFF.

At least ten counts were recorded for this clonotype. The chain recombines TRBV5-6 with TRBJ2-7; no definite D call. The CDR3 runs 15 residues. The V gene's germline CDR1 is SGHDT and CDR2 YYEEEE. Trimming took off 1 base at V and 5 bases at J, with 16 bases between the two ends. CDR3 coding DNA: TGTGCCAGCAGCTTGTTCGTCAAGACCGATCACGAGCAGTACTTC. It codes for CASSLFVKTDHEQYF.

The rearrangement uses TRBV5-6 and TRBJ2-5; D not resolved. The CDR3 is 15 residues long. CDR1 is SGHDT, CDR2 YYEEEE, per germline. Trimming removed 0 bases at V and 5 bases at J, with 14 bases between. The CDR3 DNA reads TGTGCCAGCAGCTTGGCCGGGTTTGGCTCGGAGACCCAGTACTTC. The encoded protein is CASSLAGFGSETQYF. The entire variable domain, with the rest obtained from reference TRBV5-6 and TRBJ2-5, is as follows: DAGVTQSPTHLIKTRGQQVTLRCSPKSGHDTVSWYQQALGQGPQFIFQYYEEEERQRGNFPDRFSGHQFPNYSSELNVNALLLGDSALYLCASSLAGFGSETQYFGPGTRLLVL.

Concerning this clonotype: This may come from a read error, since a much larger clone is one base off. Likely a read error: the CDR3 ends without its conserved phenylalanine or tryptophan. The V call is TRBV12-3 or TRBV12-4, the J call TRBJ1-1, with D possibly being TRBD1 (6 bases). The CDR3 is made up of 13 amino acids. V lost 10 bases and J 4 bases, leaving 16 bases between the germline ends. CDR3 region: CAITRQDGTEAFS. CDR3 coding DNA: TGTGCCATTACCCGACAGGATGGCACTGAAGCTTTCTCT.

CDR3 sequence: CASSLVLGVDYGYTF. CDR3 nucleotide sequence: TGCGCCAGCAGCTTGGTTTTGGGCGTTGACTATGGCTACACCTTC. The chain links TRBV5-1 to TRBJ1-2; no definite D call. This CDR3 spans 15 amino acids. V was shortened by 0 bases and J by 3 bases, with 12 bases between the two germline ends. Germline CDR1 reads SGHRS; CDR2 reads YFSETQ.

This clonotype was detected a few times. This chain uses TRBV20-1 with TRBJ2-7; 12 bases map to TRBD2. This CDR3 has 13 amino acids. V lost 4 bases and J lost 7; bases outside the gene matches: 5. CDR1 and CDR2 (germline): DFQATT, SNEGSKA (reference sequence). This CDR3 reads CSAMTSGGREQYF. The CDR3, as DNA: TGCAGTGCTATGACTAGCGGGGGCAGGGAGCAGTACTTC.

The chain couples TRBV28 to TRBJ2-3; D gene unclear. The germline V gene has CDR1 MDHEN and CDR2 SYDVKM. V lost 4 bases to trimming and J lost 1 base, with 9 bases between them. The CDR3 is made up of 14 amino acids. The CDR3 protein is CASSSVPGTDTQYF. The CDR3 DNA sequence: TGTGCCAGCAGTTCCGTTCCGGGCACAGATACGCAGTATTTT.

This clonotype has ten or more counts. The rearrangement joins TRBV28 to TRBJ1-5, with TRBD1 as a possible D gene (6 bases). Looked up from germline, CDR1 is MDHEN and CDR2 is SYDVKM. The V and J ends lost 5 bases and 2 bases respectively, with 16 bases between them. The CDR3 consists of 16 residues. The CDR3 loop reads CASSQTQGAGNQPQHF. The CDR3 coding sequence is TGTGCCAGCAGTCAAACACAGGGTGCGGGCAATCAGCCCCAGCATTTT.

The chain links TRBV5-1 to TRBJ1-4; TRBD1 matches 9 bases. V was pared by 4 bases and J by 10 bases, with 11 bases of the junction left unmatched. CDR3 length equals 15 residues. Germline loops: CDR1 SGHRS, CDR2 YFSETQ. CDR3 in amino acids: CASSPNTGGAGKLFF. The CDR3, as DNA: TGCGCCAGCAGCCCTAACACAGGGGGCGCGGGAAAACTGTTTTTT.